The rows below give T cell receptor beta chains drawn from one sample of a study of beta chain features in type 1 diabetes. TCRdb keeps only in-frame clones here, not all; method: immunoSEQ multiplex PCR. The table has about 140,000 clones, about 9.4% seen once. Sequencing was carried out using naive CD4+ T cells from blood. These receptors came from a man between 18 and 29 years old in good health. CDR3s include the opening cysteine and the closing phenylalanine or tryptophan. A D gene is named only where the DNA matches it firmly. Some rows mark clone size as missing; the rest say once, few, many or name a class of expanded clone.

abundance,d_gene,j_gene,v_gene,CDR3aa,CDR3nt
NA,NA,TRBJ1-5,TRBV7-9,CASSSSPRGPQHF,TGTGCCAGCAGCTCGTCTCCCAGGGGGCCCCAGCATTTT
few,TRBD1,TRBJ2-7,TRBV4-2,CASSQGPGTGHYEQYF,TGTGCCAGCAGCCAAGGCCCCGGGACAGGGCATTACGAGCAGTACTTC
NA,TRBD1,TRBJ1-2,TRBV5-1,CASSYTNQGANYGYTF,TGCGCCAGCAGCTATACAAACCAGGGGGCTAACTATGGCTACACCTTC
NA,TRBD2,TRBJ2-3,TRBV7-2,CASTLGTSGGPSTDTQYF,TGTGCCAGCACCCTAGGGACTAGCGGGGGGCCTAGCACAGATACGCAGTATTTT
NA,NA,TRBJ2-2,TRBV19,CASTTQNTGELFF,TGTGCCAGTACGACACAGAACACCGGGGAGCTGTTTTTT
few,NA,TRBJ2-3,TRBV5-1,CASSFGLRGLTDTQYF,TGCGCCAGCAGCTTTGGCTTGCGGGGGCTCACAGATACGCAGTATTTT
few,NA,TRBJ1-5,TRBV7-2,CASSLGGGGNQPQHF,TGTGCCAGCAGCTTGGGTGGAGGCGGTAATCAGCCCCAGCATTTT
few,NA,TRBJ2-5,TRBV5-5,CASSLGQFSQYF,TGTGCCAGCAGCTTGGGGCAGTTCTCCCAGTACTTC
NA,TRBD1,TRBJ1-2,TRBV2,CASRAGQGPNYGYTF,TGTGCCAGCAGAGCCGGACAGGGGCCGAACTATGGCTACACCTTC
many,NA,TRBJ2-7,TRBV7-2,CASSPRASAASYEQYF,TGTGCCAGCAGCCCTCGCGCCTCTGCGGCCTCCTACGAGCAGTACTTC
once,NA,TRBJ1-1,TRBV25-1,CASRRTANTEAFF,TGTGCCAGCAGGAGAACAGCGAACACTGAAGCTTTCTTT
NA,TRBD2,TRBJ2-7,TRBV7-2,CASSLKGAGVQYF,TGTGCCAGCAGCTTAAAGGGTGCGGGGGTGCAGTACTTC
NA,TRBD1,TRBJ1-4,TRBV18,CASSVGTESVGEKLFF,TGTGCCAGCTCAGTCGGGACAGAATCTGTGGGTGAAAAACTGTTTTTT
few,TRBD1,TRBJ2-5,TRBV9,CASSAYTTGVETQYF,TGTGCCAGCAGCGCTTACACGACAGGGGTAGAGACCCAGTACTTC
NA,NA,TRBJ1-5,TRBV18,CASSPPPGPHQPQHF,TGTGCCAGCTCACCACCGCCAGGCCCCCATCAGCCCCAGCATTTT
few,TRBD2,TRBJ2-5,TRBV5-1,CASSLVPAGVNFQETQYF,TGCGCCAGCAGCTTGGTTCCAGCGGGGGTAAATTTCCAAGAGACCCAGTACTTC
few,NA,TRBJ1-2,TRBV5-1,CASNLQGDSYGYTF,TGCGCCAGCAATTTGCAAGGGGATTCCTATGGCTACACCTTC
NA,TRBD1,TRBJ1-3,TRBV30,CAQDRGTGNTIYF,TGTGCCCAAGACAGGGGGACTGGAAACACCATATATTTT
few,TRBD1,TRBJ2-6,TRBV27,CASTDRAQTSGANVLTF,TGTGCCAGCACCGACAGGGCCCAAACCTCTGGGGCCAACGTCCTGACTTTC
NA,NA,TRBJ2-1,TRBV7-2,CASSLALAGSGDEQFF,TGTGCCAGCAGCTTAGCGCTTGCAGGGTCGGGCGATGAGCAGTTCTTC
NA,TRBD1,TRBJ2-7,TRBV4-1,CASARQGYDEQYF,TGCGCCAGCGCCAGACAGGGGTACGACGAGCAGTACTTC
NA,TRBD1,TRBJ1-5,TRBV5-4,CASSMDRESNQPQHF,TGTGCCAGCAGTATGGACAGGGAAAGCAATCAGCCCCAGCATTTT
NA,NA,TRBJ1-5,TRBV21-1,CASSLRQPQHF,TGTGCCAGCAGCCTACGTCAGCCCCAGCATTTT
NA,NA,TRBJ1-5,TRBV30,CAWSGQGLSNQPQHF,TGTGCCTGGAGTGGCCAGGGCCTTAGCAATCAGCCCCAGCATTTT
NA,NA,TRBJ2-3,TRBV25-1,CASSEIRGYTDTQYF,TGTGCCAGCAGTGAAATCAGGGGCTACACAGATACGCAGTATTTT
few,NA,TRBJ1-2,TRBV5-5,CASSPDRNYGYTF,TGTGCCAGCAGCCCCGACAGGAACTATGGCTACACCTTC
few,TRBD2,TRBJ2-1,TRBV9,CASSVEGLAGINEQFF,TGTGCCAGCAGCGTAGAGGGGCTAGCGGGGATCAATGAGCAGTTCTTC
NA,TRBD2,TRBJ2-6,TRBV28,CASSLGGSTGANVLTF,TGTGCCAGCAGTTTGGGGGGGTCAACTGGGGCCAACGTCCTGACTTTC
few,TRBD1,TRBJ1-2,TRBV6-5,CASSPRTGSSGYTF,TGTGCCAGCAGTCCTCGGACAGGGTCGTCCGGCTACACCTTC
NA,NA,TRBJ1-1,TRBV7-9,CASSLPFGRVNTEAFF,TGTGCCAGCAGCTTACCCTTCGGCAGGGTGAACACTGAAGCTTTCTTT
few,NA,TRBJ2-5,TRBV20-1,CSARNRETQYF,TGCAGTGCTAGGAACAGAGAGACCCAGTACTTC
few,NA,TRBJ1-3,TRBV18,CASSPVTDSSGNTIYF,TGTGCCAGCTCACCGGTGACGGACTCCTCTGGAAACACCATATATTTT
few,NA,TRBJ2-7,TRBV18,CASSPPTYEQYF,TGTGCCAGCTCACCACCTACCTACGAGCAGTACTTC
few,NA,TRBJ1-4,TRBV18,CASSPDGFEKLFF,TGTGCCAGCTCACCAGACGGGTTTGAAAAACTGTTTTTT
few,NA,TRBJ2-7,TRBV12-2,CASRLGDRVYEQYF,TGTGCAAGTCGCTTAGGGGACAGGGTCTACGAGCAGTACTTC
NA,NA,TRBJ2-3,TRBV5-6,CASSLRAGDDTDTQYF,TGTGCCAGCAGCTTGAGGGCAGGGGACGACACAGATACGCAGTATTTT
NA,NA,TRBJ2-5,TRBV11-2,CASSSAFVQETQYF,TGTGCCAGCAGCTCCGCGTTCGTACAAGAGACCCAGTACTTC
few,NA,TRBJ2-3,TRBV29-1,CSVRRLGEGTDTQYF,TGCAGCGTCCGTAGACTAGGGGAGGGCACAGATACGCAGTATTTT
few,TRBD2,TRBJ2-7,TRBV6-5,CASSSARLGGEDEQYF,TGTGCCAGCAGTTCAGCCCGACTCGGGGGGGAAGACGAGCAGTACTTC
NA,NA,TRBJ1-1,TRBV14,CASSQFVGGTEAFF,TGTGCCAGCAGCCAATTCGTGGGGGGCACTGAAGCTTTCTTT
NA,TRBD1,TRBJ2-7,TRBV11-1,CASSRTGVEQYF,TGTGCCAGCAGCCGGACAGGGGTAGAGCAGTACTTC
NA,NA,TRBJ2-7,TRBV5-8,CASSLSSGQYF,TGTGCCAGCAGCTTGTCCTCCGGGCAGTACTTC
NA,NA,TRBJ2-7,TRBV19,CASSISWFPLKRTTRRPYEQYF,TGTGCCAGTAGTATTTCCTGGTTTCCCTTAAAACGTACAACTAGAAGGCCCTACGAGCAGTACTTC
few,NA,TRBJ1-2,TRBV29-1,CSVAKLLTNYGYTF,TGCAGCGTTGCAAAACTTCTAACTAACTATGGCTACACCTTC
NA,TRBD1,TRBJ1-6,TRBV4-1,CASSQAGQGESGSPLHF,TGCGCCAGCAGCCAAGCCGGACAGGGGGAGAGTGGTTCACCCCTCCACTTT
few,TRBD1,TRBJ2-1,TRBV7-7,CASSVGQGSYNEQFF,TGTGCCAGCAGCGTGGGACAGGGCTCCTACAATGAGCAGTTCTTC
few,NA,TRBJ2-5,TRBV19,CASSTKQGGETQYF,TGTGCCAGTAGTACGAAACAGGGCGGAGAGACCCAGTACTTC
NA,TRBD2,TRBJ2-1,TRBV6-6,CASSVEAGVGWNEQFF,TGTGCCAGCAGTGTGGAAGCGGGGGTAGGATGGAATGAGCAGTTCTTC
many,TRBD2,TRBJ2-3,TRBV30,CAWSDPGLAGRGDTQYF,TGTGCCTGGAGTGACCCGGGACTAGCGGGCCGGGGGGATACGCAGTATTTT
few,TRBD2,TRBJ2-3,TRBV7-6,CASSPRTSGSTDTQYF,TGTGCCAGCAGCCCCAGGACTAGCGGTAGCACAGATACGCAGTATTTT
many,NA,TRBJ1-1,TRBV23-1,CASSHINTEAFF,TGCGCCAGCAGTCACATTAACACTGAAGCTTTCTTT
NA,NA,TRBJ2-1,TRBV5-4,CASSPTGHSYNEQFF,TGTGCCAGCAGCCCTACCGGACACTCCTACAATGAGCAGTTCTTC
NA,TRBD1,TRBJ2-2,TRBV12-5,CASKGAGTGELFF,TGTGCTAGTAAGGGGGCCGGGACCGGGGAGCTGTTTTTT